The 30 T cell receptor beta chains reported below all come from one sample, sequenced in a study of spatial heterogeneity in lung cancer. Time point indicated: sample taken at primary tumor resection. From tumor, nontumor lung or frozen PBMC, whole RNA was taken unsorted for sequencing. TCRdb re-called the 5' RACE reads through MiXCR, storing one row per CDR3 protein. Of approximately 81,000 distinct CDR3 sequences listed, roughly 12% are singletons. This material consisted of PBMCs, taken at surgery. All receptors derive from a male donor with early-stage non-small cell lung cancer.

This clonotype turned up a few times. The chain links TRBV29-1 to TRBJ2-3; 7 bases are shared with TRBD2. The CDR3 totals 14 residues. Germline V lookup: CDR1 SQVTM, CDR2 ANQGSEA. Trimming cost V 7 bases and J 5 bases; bases outside gene matches: 12. The CDR3 sequence is CSADFWSGVDTQYF. CDR3 in DNA: TGCAGCGCGGATTTTTGGAGCGGGGTAGATACGCAGTATTTT.

This sequence joins TRBV29-1 and TRBJ2-5, with D possibly TRBD1 on 5 matching bases. The V end lost 3 bases, the J end lost 0 bases, and 11 bases lay between the germline ends. The CDR3 runs to 14 residues. The germline CDR1 and CDR2 sequences are SQVTM and ANQGSEA. The CDR3: CSVDRGFDQETQYF. Written as DNA, the CDR3 is TGCAGCGTTGATAGGGGATTTGACCAAGAGACCCAGTACTTC.

The V and J genes are TRBV5-1 and TRBJ2-3; 7 bases map to TRBD2. CDR1 SGHRS and CDR2 YFSETQ come from the germline V gene. Trimming cost V 4 bases and J 6 bases; bases outside gene matches: 11. The CDR3 covers 15 residues. CDR3 DNA sequence: TGCGCCAGCAGCGCCCGGACTAGTAGAGCTGATACGCAGTATTTT. It specifies CASSARTSRADTQYF.

The genes are TRBV29-1 and TRBJ1-2; a possible D gene is TRBD1 (5 bases). The V gene lost 4 bases and the J gene lost 3 bases, with 9 bases spanning the gap. The CDR3 length is 12 residues. Germline CDR1 and CDR2: SQVTM and ANQGSEA. CDR3 region: CSVAQGDYGYTF. For the CDR3, the DNA is TGCAGCGTTGCTCAGGGTGACTATGGCTACACCTTC.

The chain has TRBV19 and TRBJ2-3; D gene ambiguous. The germline V gene encodes CDR1 LNHDA and CDR2 SQIVND (reference sequence). Trimming left V 6 bases short and J 2 bases short, with 18 bases between. The CDR3 contains 16 residues. CDR3 sequence: CASRENAALNTDTQYF. The CDR3 coding sequence is TGTGCCAGTAGGGAGAATGCGGCCTTAAACACAGATACGCAGTATTTT.

This clonotype was picked up a small number of times. The chain is built from TRBV19 and TRBJ1-5, with 12 bases matching TRBD1. Trimming removed 7 bases from V and 6 bases from J; junction bases left unmatched: 7. CDR1 and CDR2 (germline): LNHDA, SQIVND (reference sequence). The CDR3 has 15 amino acids. CDR3: CASIKGTGGRQPQHF. The CDR3 DNA reads as TGTGCCAGTATCAAGGGGACAGGGGGCCGTCAGCCCCAGCATTTT.

This clonotype has at least ten counts. This chain joins TRBV4-1 and TRBJ2-4; 10 bases map to TRBD1. V lost 0 bases to trimming and J lost 0 bases; unmatched junction nucleotides: 2. In germline, CDR1 is MGHRA, CDR2 YSYEKL. This CDR3 spans 17 amino acids. The CDR3 sequence: CASSQEDRGIAKNIQYF. CDR3 DNA sequence: TGCGCCAGCAGCCAAGAGGACAGGGGGATAGCCAAAAACATTCAGTACTTC.

V usage is TRBV6-9 and J usage is TRBJ2-3, with D possibly matching TRBD2 (7 bases). Germline V gene data show CDR1 as MNHGY and CDR2 as SVAAGI. Trimming took 9 bases from V and 4 from J, leaving 17 bases between them. This CDR3 region has 14 residues. The CDR3 reads CASPPREGADTQYF. The CDR3 nucleotides are TGTGCCAGTCCCCCCAGGGAGGGGGCAGATACGCAGTATTTT.

The sample holds one count of this clonotype. One junction end does not reproduce the germline sequence, and a read error may be involved. V usage is TRBV6-5 and J usage is TRBJ2-1, with D possibly being TRBD2 (7 bases). The CDR3 extends over 14 amino acids. CDR1 and CDR2 from the germline V gene are MNHEY and SVGAGI. CDR3 bases: TGTGCCGGCAGTTATAAGGGGGGGTACAATGAGCAGTTCTTC. Translating it yields CAGSYKGGYNEQFF.

This sequence joins TRBV5-1 and TRBJ2-2; tentatively, D is TRBD1 or TRBD2 (5 bases each). V was cut by 4 bases and J by 5 bases, with 15 bases left in between. In germline, CDR1 is SGHRS, CDR2 YFSETQ. The CDR3 totals 15 residues. As DNA, the CDR3 is TGCGCCAGCAGCCCCCTACGGGGCGAGACCGGGGAGCTGTTTTTT. Its protein product is CASSPLRGETGELFF.

Ten or more counts support this clonotype. The V and J genes are TRBV29-1 and TRBJ1-2; TRBD1 aligns across 10 bases. The V segment lost 6 bases and the J segment 2 bases; nucleotides outside the gene matches: 9. The CDR3 has 15 amino acids. Germline-derived CDR1 and CDR2 are SQVTM and ANQGSEA. The CDR3 here is CSVTRQGALNYGYTF. The CDR3 DNA is TGCAGCGTGACTAGACAGGGGGCTTTAAACTATGGCTACACCTTC.

This clonotype was counted only a few times. This chain uses TRBV30 with TRBJ2-2; D not certain. The CDR3 spans 12 residues. V lost 1 base and J lost 6, with 6 bases in between. The germline gives CDR1 GTSNPN, CDR2 SVGIG (reference sequence). The DNA of the CDR3 is TGTGCCTGGAGTGGATTCCCCGGGGAGCTGTTTTTT. It specifies CAWSGFPGELFF.

This clonotype occurred many times. The chain combines TRBV5-5 with TRBJ2-1; D possibly corresponds to TRBD2 (6 bases). In germline, CDR1 is SGHKS, CDR2 YYEKEE (reference sequence). The length of the CDR3 is 14 residues. Trimming took off 0 bases at V and 7 bases at J, with 11 bases between the two ends. DNA of the CDR3: TGTGCCAGCAGCTTGGAACTAGCAGCGAATGAGCAGTTCTTC. Protein sequence: CASSLELAANEQFF.

This sequence joins TRBV18 and TRBJ2-7; tentatively, D is TRBD1 (6 bases). This CDR3 spans 14 amino acids. Germline CDR1 is KGHSH and CDR2 is LQKENI. The V gene lost 0 bases and the J gene lost 2 bases, with 8 bases spanning the gap. The CDR3 sequence is CASSPPDSTYEQYF. DNA for the CDR3: TGTGCCAGCTCACCACCGGACAGTACCTACGAGCAGTACTTC.

This clonotype came up many times. J is TRBJ1-4 and V is TRBV9; no definite D call. Trimming cost V 3 bases and J 0 bases, with 6 bases left between them. The CDR3 is 14 amino acids. Per germline, CDR1 SGDLS and CDR2 YYNGEE. The DNA of the CDR3 is TGTGCCAGCAGCGGAGATGCAACTAATGAAAAACTGTTTTTT. It codes for CASSGDATNEKLFF.

The gene calls are TRBV29-1 and TRBJ1-2, with 8 bases fitting TRBD1. This CDR3 region has 12 residues. CDR1 is SQVTM, CDR2 ANQGSEA, per germline. The junction had 3 bases not matched to a gene; V was cut back by 1 base and J by 8 bases. The CDR3, as DNA: TGCAGCGTTGAAGGGACAGGGAGCGGCTACACCTTC. Residues: CSVEGTGSGYTF.

This clonotype was found a few times. The J gene is TRBJ2-5, the V gene TRBV2; 8 nucleotides line up with TRBD2. Trimming removed 5 bases from V and 5 bases from J; junction bases left unmatched: 10. Germline CDR1 SNHLY, CDR2 FYNNEI. The CDR3 extends over 15 amino acids. The chain's CDR3 is CASSSGGRRGETQYF. The CDR3 coding sequence is TGTGCCAGCAGTTCCGGCGGGAGGAGAGGGGAGACCCAGTACTTC.

The sample holds many counts of this clonotype. The genes are TRBV20-1 and TRBJ2-7; weak D call: TRBD2 (5 bases). Germline V gene sequence: CDR1 DFQATT, CDR2 SNEGSKA (reference sequence). CDR3 length equals 15 residues. V gave up 3 bases and J gave up 0 bases, with 15 bases separating them. The CDR3 is CSARSASSNSYEQYF. CDR3 in DNA: TGCAGTGCTAGGTCGGCTAGCTCCAACTCCTACGAGCAGTACTTC.

This clonotype was observed a few times. The rearrangement links TRBV6-5 to TRBJ1-6, with TRBD1 identical over 8 bases. Germline lookup yields CDR1 MNHEY and CDR2 SVGAGI. The CDR3 runs 14 residues. The V gene end was trimmed by 6 bases and the J gene end by 6 bases; junction bases not matched to a gene: 4. DNA of the CDR3: TGTGCCAGCAGCACTGGACAGGGTAATTCACCCCTCCACTTT. This codes for CASSTGQGNSPLHF.

This chain connects TRBV5-4 to TRBJ2-3; D ambiguous. V lost 0 bases, J lost 7 bases, and 18 bases lay in between. CDR1 SGHNT and CDR2 YYREEE come from the germline V gene (reference sequence). The CDR3 runs to 16 residues. CDR3 bases: TGTGCCAGCAGCTTGGATCGGGTCTCAGCTGGAAATACGCAGTATTTT. Encoded protein: CASSLDRVSAGNTQYF.

The chain links TRBV29-1 to TRBJ2-7; 9 bases line up with TRBD2. Germline lookup yields CDR1 SQVTM and CDR2 ANQGSEA. V shed 7 bases, J shed 5 bases, and the junction held 9 bases outside the gene matches. The CDR3 sequence is 13 residues long. This CDR3 reads CSASAGGTNEQYF. The CDR3 DNA reads TGCAGCGCCTCCGCGGGAGGGACTAACGAGCAGTACTTC.

This clonotype appeared a few times. The chain has TRBV20-1 and TRBJ1-6, with 7 bases fitting TRBD1. Germline CDR1 is DFQATT and CDR2 is SNEGSKA (reference sequence). The V segment lost 0 bases and the J segment 3 bases; nucleotides outside the gene matches: 5. The CDR3 runs 16 residues. The CDR3 nucleotides are TGCAGTGCTAGAGATTCGGGGACAGACTATAATTCACCCCTCCACTTT. Translation: CSARDSGTDYNSPLHF.

The table lists this clonotype with a few counts. The V call is TRBV7-9, the J call TRBJ1-2, with D possibly TRBD1 on 5 matching bases. V gave up 4 bases and J gave up 3 bases, with 18 bases separating them. The germline V gene has CDR1 SEHNR and CDR2 FQNEAQ (reference sequence). The CDR3 runs 16 residues. Here the CDR3 reads CASSSMSGLSDYGYTF. In DNA form, the CDR3 reads TGTGCCAGCAGCTCAATGTCAGGGTTAAGCGACTATGGCTACACCTTC.

This clonotype has more than one count but fewer than ten. The V gene is TRBV10-3, the J gene TRBJ2-3; D is possibly TRBD2 (6 bases). The V gene's germline CDR1 is ENHRY and CDR2 SYGVKD. The CDR3 extends over 14 amino acids. The germline V and J ends were trimmed by 10 bases and 3 bases, with 17 bases remaining between them. The CDR3 reads CATSQGGRTDTQYF. The CDR3 bases are TGTGCCACCTCTCAAGGAGGGCGGACAGATACGCAGTATTTT.

Ten or more counts support this clonotype. V is TRBV12-3 or TRBV12-4 and J is TRBJ1-1; D is uncertain. Trimming took off 3 bases at V and 2 bases at J, with 7 bases between the two ends. The CDR3 is made up of 13 amino acids. The CDR3 protein is CASSFVGNTEAFF. CDR3 sequence (DNA): TGTGCCAGCAGTTTTGTCGGTAACACTGAAGCTTTCTTT.

The V and J genes are TRBV12-3 or TRBV12-4 and TRBJ2-1; unclear D gene. This CDR3 spans 12 amino acids. V was trimmed by 0 bases and J by 10 bases, leaving 7 bases between them. DNA of the CDR3: TGTGCCAGCAGTTTAGCCCGCTGGGAGCAGTTCTTC. As protein: CASSLARWEQFF.

A few counts support this clonotype. This chain joins TRBV7-2 and TRBJ2-3, with 9 bases fitting TRBD2. CDR1 SGHTA and CDR2 FQGNSA come from the germline V gene. Trimming took 1 base from V and 5 from J; bases not matched to a gene: 7. The CDR3 sequence is 16 residues long. CDR3 coding DNA: TGTGCCAGCAGCTTAGGCAGTCTAGCGGGAATAGATACGCAGTATTTT. It specifies CASSLGSLAGIDTQYF.

V usage is TRBV6-1 and J usage is TRBJ2-1, with TRBD2 as a possible D gene (5 bases). The CDR3 sequence is 12 residues long. V lost 8 bases and J 4 bases, leaving 9 bases between the germline ends. The germline gives CDR1 MNHNS, CDR2 SASEGT. CDR3 protein: CASEGSYNEQFF. CDR3 in DNA: TGTGCCAGCGAGGGATCGTACAATGAGCAGTTCTTC.

This clonotype was picked up a small number of times. V usage is TRBV5-1 and J usage is TRBJ2-3; no firm D call. CDR1 and CDR2 (germline): SGHRS, YFSETQ. Trimming pared 5 bases from V and 2 bases from J, leaving 12 bases between. The CDR3 has 14 amino acids. CDR3 coding DNA: TGCGCCAGCAGGTCGGCCAGTTCCACAGATACGCAGTATTTT. Translation: CASRSASSTDTQYF. Full variable domain (rest looked up from reference TRBV5-1 and TRBJ2-3): KAGVTQTPRYLIKTRGQQVTLSCSPISGHRSVSWYQQTPGQGLQFLFEYFSETQRNKGNFPGRFSGRQFSNSRSEMNVSTLELGDSALYLCASRSASSTDTQYFGPGTRLTVL.

This clonotype was seen ten or more times. The chain has TRBV7-3 and TRBJ1-1; D gene unclear. This CDR3 is 15 amino acids long. Trimming took 5 bases from V and 1 from J, leaving 14 bases between them. The germline V gene has CDR1 SGHTA and CDR2 FQGTGA. CDR3: CASSPDGPGNTEAFF. The CDR3 DNA is TGTGCCAGCAGCCCCGATGGCCCCGGGAACACTGAAGCTTTCTTT.